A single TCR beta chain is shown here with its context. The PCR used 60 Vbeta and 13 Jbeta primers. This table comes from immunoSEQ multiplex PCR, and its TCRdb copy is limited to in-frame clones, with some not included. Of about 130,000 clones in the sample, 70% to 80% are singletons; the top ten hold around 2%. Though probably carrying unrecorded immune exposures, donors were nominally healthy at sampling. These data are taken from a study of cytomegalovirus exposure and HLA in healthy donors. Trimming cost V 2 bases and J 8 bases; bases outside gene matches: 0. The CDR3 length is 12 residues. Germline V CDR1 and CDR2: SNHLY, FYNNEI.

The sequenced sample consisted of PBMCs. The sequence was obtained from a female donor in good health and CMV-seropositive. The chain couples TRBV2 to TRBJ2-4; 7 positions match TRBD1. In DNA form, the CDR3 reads TGTGCCAGCAGTGAACAGGGGGACATTCAGTACTTC. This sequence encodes CASSEQGDIQYF.